These T cell receptor beta chains were read from a single sample in a study of PD-1 blockade in classical Hodgkin lymphoma. This table comes from immunoSEQ multiplex PCR, and its TCRdb copy is limited to in-frame clones, with some not included. The sample has tens of thousands of clones, around four fifths seen once; the top ten hold about a tenth. Sequenced here: peripheral blood mononuclear cells (PBMCs), sampled before the fourth cycle of nivolumab. The receptor set was obtained from a human donor with classical Hodgkin lymphoma. CDR3s include the opening cysteine and the closing phenylalanine or tryptophan. The order of the fields is clone size, D gene, J gene, V gene, CDR3 protein, CDR3 DNA. D genes are given only for firm matches. Clone size is given for some rows only: seen once, a few or many times, or a class if the clone is expanded.

>-|TRBD2|TRBJ2-5|TRBV7-2
CASSLDGQGTSGQRGPQYF
TGTGCCAGCAGCTTAGATGGGCAGGGGACTAGCGGCCAGCGGGGGCCCCAGTACTTC
>few|-|TRBJ2-7|TRBV2
CASSGRGYEQYF
TGTGCCAGCAGTGGCAGGGGTTACGAGCAGTACTTC
>-|-|TRBJ2-1|TRBV20-1
CSASTNEQFF
TGCAGTGCGAGTACTAATGAGCAGTTCTTC
>-|-|TRBJ2-1|TRBV5-1
CASSLTPWSEQFF
TGCGCCAGCAGCTTGACCCCATGGAGTGAGCAGTTCTTC
>-|TRBD1|TRBJ1-1|TRBV11-2
CASSPPDREKAFF
TGTGCCAGCAGCCCGCCGGACAGGGAGAAAGCTTTCTTT
>few|-|TRBJ1-6|TRBV23-1
CASSQHQGRSPLHF
TGCGCCAGCAGTCAACACCAGGGGAGATCACCCCTCCACTTT
>-|TRBD1|TRBJ1-2|TRBV10-3
CAISASSGTGAEYGYTF
TGTGCCATCTCGGCCTCGTCCGGGACAGGGGCAGAGTATGGCTACACCTTC
>-|-|TRBJ2-5|TRBV11-2
CASSLGWGSQETQYF
TGTGCCAGCAGCTTAGGTTGGGGCAGCCAAGAGACCCAGTACTTC
>-|-|TRBJ2-3|TRBV7-7
CASSFYQGDTQYF
TGTGCTAGCAGCTTTTACCAGGGGGATACGCAGTATTTT
>-|TRBD1|TRBJ1-1|TRBV6-5
CASSPQGHTEAFF
TGTGCCAGCAGTCCACAGGGGCACACTGAAGCTTTCTTT
>-|-|TRBJ2-5|TRBV7-2
CASSLEGNPTVQETQYF
TGTGCCAGCAGCTTAGAGGGCAACCCAACCGTTCAAGAGACCCAGTACTTC
>few|-|TRBJ1-4|TRBV28
CASSPSATNEKLFF
TGTGCCAGCAGTCCAAGTGCAACTAATGAAAAACTGTTTTTT
>-|TRBD1|TRBJ2-6|TRBV6-6
CASSVQGAHGANVLTF
TGTGCCAGCAGCGTACAGGGGGCGCACGGGGCCAACGTCCTGACTTTC
>once|-|TRBJ2-1|TRBV7-9
CASSLGLTKFF
TGTGCCAGCAGTTTAGGGCTGACGAAGTTCTTC
>once|TRBD1|TRBJ2-3|TRBV28
CASSYPRTGSDTQYF
TGTGCCAGCAGTTACCCCCGGACAGGGTCGGATACGCAGTATTTT
>-|-|TRBJ1-3|TRBV23-1
CASSQSAQVIGNTIYF
TGCGCCAGCAGTCAATCCGCCCAGGTGATTGGAAACACCATATATTTT
>-|-|TRBJ1-2|TRBV16
CASSQSASGAYGYTF
TGTGCCAGCAGCCAATCGGCGTCGGGGGCCTATGGCTACACCTTC
>-|-|TRBJ1-1|TRBV20-1
CRPRGSFF
TGCAGACCTCGTGGCTCTTTCTTT
>-|-|TRBJ2-5|TRBV6-5
CASTNSRDNLDF
TGTGCCAGCACCAACAGCCGGGACAACTTAGACTTC
>-|-|TRBJ1-1|TRBV5-6
CASSYRPNTEAFF
TGTGCCAGCAGCTATCGACCCAACACTGAAGCTTTCTTT
>-|-|TRBJ2-2|TRBV27
CASSLGSIAGELFF
TGTGCCAGCAGTTTGGGGAGTATTGCCGGGGAGCTGTTTTTT
>-|-|TRBJ1-6|TRBV27
CASSLTGGRGSPLHF
TGTGCCAGCAGTTTAACAGGAGGGCGGGGTTCACCCCTCCACTTT
>-|TRBD1|TRBJ2-5|TRBV7-8
CASSHGDRVQETQYF
TGTGCCAGCAGCCACGGGGACAGAGTTCAAGAGACCCAGTACTTC
>-|-|TRBJ1-3|TRBV5-4
CASSLGGAGNTIYF
TGTGCCAGCAGCTTGGGGGGAGCTGGAAACACCATATATTTT
>-|-|TRBJ1-5|TRBV2
CASSDSGQPQHF
TGTGCCAGCAGTGACTCCGGTCAGCCCCAGCATTTT
>-|TRBD2|TRBJ2-5|TRBV19
CASSPLAGSEETQYF
TGTGCCAGTAGCCCACTAGCGGGCTCCGAAGAGACCCAGTACTTC
>-|TRBD1|TRBJ1-5|TRBV28
CASRSSTGGNQPQHF
TGTGCCAGCAGGTCCTCGACAGGGGGCAATCAGCCCCAGCATTTT
>-|-|TRBJ2-7|TRBV9
CASSVDEGGAASYEQYF
TGTGCCAGCAGCGTAGATGAGGGAGGAGCCGCATCCTACGAGCAGTACTTC
>-|-|TRBJ2-1|TRBV28
CASSTDRGDEQFF
TGTGCCAGCAGCACGGACCGGGGCGATGAGCAGTTCTTC
>few|-|TRBJ1-2|TRBV7-9
CASSKAAQGNYGYTF
TGTGCCAGCAGCAAAGCAGCACAGGGTAACTATGGCTACACCTTC
>-|-|TRBJ2-1|TRBV14
CASSARATHPLYNEQFF
TGTGCCAGCAGCGCCCGGGCGACACACCCTCTCTACAATGAGCAGTTCTTC
>-|-|TRBJ2-3|TRBV10-1
CATSPGGTDTDTQYF
TGCGCCACCTCACCCGGAGGGACAGACACAGATACGCAGTATTTT
>-|TRBD2|TRBJ2-7|TRBV29-1
CSVGTSGSSYEQYF
TGCAGCGTTGGGACTAGCGGTTCCTCCTACGAGCAGTACTTC
>-|-|TRBJ2-7|TRBV7-7
CASSLVAGYEQYF
TGTGCTAGCAGCTTAGTGGCCGGCTACGAGCAGTACTTC
>-|-|TRBJ2-3|TRBV2
CASSEKVGASSTDTQYF
TGTGCCAGCAGTGAAAAGGTGGGGGCTTCTAGCACAGATACGCAGTATTTT
>once|TRBD1|TRBJ1-2|TRBV11-2
CASSLAHGTGLYGYTF
TGTGCCAGCAGCTTAGCGCACGGGACAGGACTCTATGGCTACACCTTC
>-|-|TRBJ1-2|TRBV16
CASSQGGYGYTF
TGTGCCAGCAGCCAAGGGGGTTATGGCTACACCTTC
>-|-|TRBJ2-3|TRBV7-2
CASSLGRGANTDTQYF
TGTGCCAGCAGCTTAGGCCGGGGGGCTAACACAGATACGCAGTATTTT
>-|-|TRBJ1-1|TRBV12-2
CASRLFGGGNTEAFF
-
>few|-|TRBJ2-1|TRBV11-2
CASSLGSSYNEQFF
TGTGCCAGCAGCTTAGGCTCCAGCTACAATGAGCAGTTCTTC
>-|TRBD2|TRBJ2-6|TRBV7-6
CASSPGLAGGGANVLTF
TGTGCCAGCAGCCCCGGTCTAGCGGGGGGTGGGGCCAACGTCCTGACTTTC
>-|-|TRBJ2-1|TRBV6-7
CASSYTGTPPVEQFF
TGTGCCAGCAGTTACACAGGAACTCCTCCGGTTGAGCAGTTCTTC
>-|TRBD1|TRBJ2-6|TRBV28
CASSSWDRTTGANVLTF
TGTGCCAGCAGTTCCTGGGACAGGACTACTGGGGCCAACGTCCTGACTTTC
>-|TRBD2|TRBJ2-7|TRBV7-6
CASSLRAVVSGSRYEQYF
TGTGCCAGCAGCTTAAGGGCGGTTGTTAGCGGGAGTAGGTACGAGCAGTACTTC
>-|-|TRBJ2-3|TRBV6-4
CASSGQGGADTQYF
TGTGCCAGCAGCGGACAGGGAGGGGCAGATACGCAGTATTTT
>-|TRBD2|TRBJ2-3|TRBV27
CASKPLAFTDTQYF
TGTGCCAGCAAACCACTAGCGTTCACAGATACGCAGTATTTT
>-|-|TRBJ2-7|TRBV7-9
CASSYFGLRDTSSYEQYF
TGTGCCAGCAGCTATTTCGGACTCCGGGACACGAGCTCCTACGAGCAGTACTTC
>-|TRBD1|TRBJ2-7|TRBV19
CASGDRRYEQYF
TGTGCCAGCGGGGACAGAAGGTACGAGCAGTACTTC
>-|-|TRBJ1-1|TRBV5-1
CASSLKVEANTEAFF
TGCGCCAGCAGCTTGAAGGTGGAGGCGAACACTGAAGCTTTCTTT
>-|-|TRBJ2-3|TRBV11-2
CASSPTRGPTDTQYF
TGTGCCAGCAGCCCGACTAGAGGTCCCACAGATACGCAGTATTTT
>-|TRBD1|TRBJ1-6|TRBV5-4
CASTPFRDRGSPLHF
TGTGCCAGCACGCCATTCCGGGACAGGGGTTCACCCCTCCACTTT
>-|-|TRBJ1-1|TRBV7-6
CASSLGGGSNTEAFF
TGTGCCAGCAGCCTAGGAGGGGGGAGCAACACTGAAGCTTTCTTT
>-|TRBD1|TRBJ1-2|TRBV5-1
CASSLATGTGGNGYTF
TGCGCCAGCAGCTTGGCCACAGGGACAGGGGGGAATGGCTACACCTTC
>-|TRBD1|TRBJ2-7|TRBV28
CASSWGTGPYEQYF
TGTGCCAGCAGTTGGGGGACAGGGCCCTACGAGCAGTACTTC